This T cell receptor (beta chain) was observed in a study of T cells after posttransplantation cyclophosphamide. The method was immunoSEQ multiplex PCR; TCRdb's version includes in-frame clones alone and lacks a portion of them. The sample yields approximately 50,000 clones, 85% to 95% seen once. About this clone itself: What it binds is not known.

Study observations and caveats: Recipient CMV seropositivity and CMV reactivation strongly tracked TRB clonality. Donor CD8+ memory clones often dominated recipient blood repertoires at later times.

This related bone marrow graft donor gave peripheral blood on the day of marrow donation. Sequenced: PBMCs. This receptor was identified in a woman in her thirties in good health and a related stem cell transplant donor.

The CDR3 loop reads CASSRFGANEKLFF. The CDR3 coding sequence is TGCGCCAGCAGTCGATTTGGGGCCAATGAAAAACTGTTTTTT. The J gene is TRBJ1-4, the V gene TRBV4-1; TRBD1 might be the D (5 bases). CDR1 is MGHRA, CDR2 YSYEKL, per germline. With 6 bases removed from V and 5 bases from J, the gap between germline ends came to 13 bases. The CDR3 sequence is 14 residues long.